This record looks at one T cell receptor (beta chain) sequence and its context. Its antigen remains unidentified. There are no base qualities to consult, and no much larger clone falls within one base. The CDR3 goes from the cysteine to the phenylalanine over 13 residues. The sequence is cut down to CDR3 DNA, 39 bases in frame from base 1. V and J lose 3 bases and 4 bases, and a span of 7 bases separates them. The record originates from a study of blood T cell repertoires in COVID-19 (dated by TCRdb to the early 2020s). In the study overall: Samples from collaborators originated in the United States, Italy and Spain and spanned both the acute and convalescent phases of COVID-19. The prospective study material was composed of cDNA or gDNA derived from T cells, B-cell-depleted T cells, or PBMCs. Deeply sampled blood TCRbeta repertoires from subjects exposed to, actively infected with, or recovered from COVID-19 were included in the dataset. The repertoires were released in a freely available public database intended as a resource for research on the immune response to SARS-CoV-2. The samples were drawn from two sources: the first 160 participants of the ongoing ImmuneRACE study, and over 950 subjects contributed by 6 global collaborators. Nearly every sample came with metadata listing a de-identified subject ID, COVID-19 status, age in years and sex. Where HLA class I and class II types were available, the types were taken from metadata supplied by the sample provider, not from assay-based typing. General conclusions and limits of the study: The quantity of clinical and demographic metadata differed by source and by participant and was supplied without curation.

At one collaborating source in Seattle, patients were enrolled during active infection and were followed longitudinally through the course of disease. Whole blood was collected in K2EDTA tubes by collaborating institutions according to the institutions' own protocols. For TCRbeta analysis, collaborators shipped samples in one of three forms: frozen whole blood, isolated PBMCs, or DNA extracted from either of those sample types. The immunoSEQ Assay, a bias-controlled multiplex PCR, was used to amplify TCRbeta CDR3 regions from genomic DNA. Per the original workflow: Nucleated cell counts per sample were estimated from amplification of reference gene primers within the assay. To quantify the absolute abundance of each unique TCRbeta CDR3 rearrangement, sequence reads were collapsed and filtered. For each sample, productive Simpson clonality was calculated as the square root of Simpson's diversity index across productive rearrangements. TCRdb carries this immuneACCESS record with in-frame sequences only. Its versions omit some clonotypes, under half of them owing to an unresolved V gene in the studies checked, with the rest unexplained. That table supplies the V and J calls and clone size; D and trimming were determined from the DNA. Within this sample are roughly 410,000 clones, with approximately 87% of them counted one time only. Of the sample, approximately 2.5% is held by the ten largest clones.

Sequencing was performed on peripheral blood. The TCR originated in a woman aged 60-70 years with COVID-19, enrolled during active disease. The rearrangement combines TRBV12-3 or TRBV12-4 with TRBJ1-5; the D gene identity is not certain. The CDR3 amino acid sequence is: CASSLGRNQPQHF. Read as DNA, the sequence is TGTGCCAGCAGTTTGGGCAGAAATCAGCCCCAGCATTTT.